Given below is one TCR beta chain in context. Its target is not known. The CDR3 has 14 residues. Per germline, CDR1 SGHRS and CDR2 YFSETQ. V shed 5 bases and J shed 2 bases, with 13 bases lying between them. This entry belongs to a study of T cell responses to AZD1222 COVID-19 vaccine. Whole-study findings and limits: Elevations in Spike-specific TCR breadth and depth followed administration of two AZD1222 doses. Variant regions that are unmutated are reportedly the target of nearly half of spike-specific TCRs.

Assay: immunoSEQ multiplex PCR; the TCRdb copy retains only in-frame clones and omits some. In the table there are some 170,000 clones, about nine tenths of which are singletons. This clonotype originated in an adult who received the MenACWY meningococcal vaccine as a control. Sequences were derived from peripheral blood, sampled 28 days after the second dose of the MenACWY control vaccine. This rearrangement joins TRBV5-1 to TRBJ2-5; possible D gene TRBD2, 6 bases. DNA of the CDR3: TGCGCCAGCAGTCCAAGGACTACTCAAGAGACCCAGTACTTC. As protein: CASSPRTTQETQYF.